What follows are 17 T cell receptor beta chains derived from one specimen sequenced in a study of T cells after yellow fever vaccination. TCRdb called the 5' RACE reads again in MiXCR, with one record for every CDR3 protein. The table lists over 300,000 distinct CDR3 sequences, 3.6% of them singletons. The sample consisted of PBMCs, taken on the day of the yellow fever booster vaccination. These TCRs come from a man younger than 30 who received the YFV17D yellow fever vaccine.

This clonotype was detected a few times. V gene TRBV28 combines with J gene TRBJ2-5; D is undetermined. V was clipped by 1 base and J by 3 bases, with 9 bases between them. Germline loops: CDR1 MDHEN, CDR2 SYDVKM. There are 14 residues in the CDR3. CDR3 amino acids: CASSLLVKEETQYF. In DNA, the CDR3 is TGTGCCAGCAGTTTATTGGTAAAGGAAGAGACCCAGTACTTC.

This clonotype has at least ten counts. The chain combines TRBV27 with TRBJ1-5; the match to TRBD1 covers 8 bases. This CDR3 has 13 residues. CDR1 is MNHEY, CDR2 SMNVEV, per germline (reference sequence). V lost 5 bases and J lost 6; bases outside the gene matches: 3. Here the CDR3 reads CASSGTGGQPQHF. In DNA form, the CDR3 reads TGTGCCAGCAGTGGAACAGGGGGTCAGCCCCAGCATTTT.

This clonotype was seen at least ten times. The chain joins TRBV6-5 to TRBJ2-6, with a possible D match to TRBD1 (7 bases). This CDR3 is built from 16 residues. CDR1 is MNHEY and CDR2 is SVGAGI in the germline V gene. The V gene lost 6 bases and the J gene lost 0 bases, with 12 bases spanning the gap. DNA for the CDR3: TGTGCCAGCAGCGCCAGGGGGGACTCTGGGGCCAACGTCCTGACTTTC. Protein: CASSARGDSGANVLTF.

This clonotype has only a few counts. The chain joins TRBV5-1 to TRBJ1-5; D is possibly TRBD1 (6 bases). Trimming pared 4 bases from V and 7 bases from J, leaving 15 bases between. The germline V gene has CDR1 SGHRS and CDR2 YFSETQ. The CDR3 sequence is 14 residues long. This CDR3 is CASSRGDTGQPQHF. The CDR3 nucleotides read TGCGCCAGCAGCCGAGGGGACACCGGCCAGCCCCAGCATTTT.

This clonotype was recorded at least ten times. J is TRBJ2-3 and V is TRBV5-1, with D perhaps given as TRBD1 or TRBD2 (5 bases each). This CDR3 region has 12 residues. The ends were cut back, 4 bases at V and 4 bases at J, with 7 bases in the middle. Germline assignment: CDR1 SGHRS and CDR2 YFSETQ. CDR3 sequence: CASSPGPDTQYF. DNA for the CDR3: TGCGCCAGCAGCCCGGGGCCAGATACGCAGTATTTT.

In this sample, this clonotype turned up many times. This chain joins TRBV15 and TRBJ2-5, with 8 bases aligning to TRBD1. The V gene end was trimmed by 0 bases and the J gene end by 5 bases; junction bases not matched to a gene: 8. The CDR3 extends over 16 amino acids. CDR1 and CDR2 (germline): LNHNV, YYDKDF (reference sequence). This chain's CDR3 is CATSRDSGGAGETQYF. The CDR3 DNA follows: TGTGCCACCAGCAGAGATTCAGGGGGCGCCGGGGAGACCCAGTACTTC. Together with reference TRBV15 and TRBJ2-5, the CDR3 gives the full variable domain: DAMVIQNPRYQVTQFGKPVTLSCSQTLNHNVMYWYQQKSSQAPKLLFHYYDKDFNNEADTPDNFQSRRPNTSFCFLDIRSPGLGDTAMYLCATSRDSGGAGETQYFGPGTRLLVL.

The chain links TRBV21-1 to TRBJ2-7; TRBD1 is taken as the D call from the table, unchecked against the DNA. TRBV21-1 is marked as a pseudogene. There are 15 residues in the CDR3. The CDR3 nucleotides read TGTGCCAGCAGCAAGGACCCCCGGGCGTCCTACGAGCAGTACTTC. It yields the protein CASSKDPRASYEQYF.

This clonotype has at least ten counts. The chain carries TRBV7-2 and TRBJ2-5; 8 nucleotides agree with TRBD2. Germline V gene data show CDR1 as SGHTA and CDR2 as FQGNSA. The CDR3 loop spans 17 amino acids. With 0 bases clipped from V and 5 bases from J, the junction kept 11 bases outside the gene matches. The CDR3 nucleotides read TGTGCCAGCAGCTTAGCGCATCGCCCGGGGGGGCAGGAGACCCAGTACTTC. Translated: CASSLAHRPGGQETQYF.

This chain links TRBV29-1 with TRBJ1-3, with a tentative D call TRBD1 (6 bases). The CDR3 spans 13 residues. CDR1 and CDR2 from the germline V gene are SQVTM and ANQGSEA. Trimming took 6 bases from V and 3 from J, leaving 12 bases between them. The CDR3 region has the DNA TGCAGCGTGAGGCAGGGGTATGGAAACACCATATATTTT. Translated: CSVRQGYGNTIYF.

Only a few counts were recorded for this clonotype. The J gene is TRBJ1-6, the V gene TRBV3-1; D is perhaps TRBD1 (6 bases). Trimming pared 7 bases from V and 14 bases from J, leaving 18 bases between. The germline CDR1 and CDR2 sequences are LGHDT and YNNKEL (reference sequence). The CDR3 is 13 residues long. CDR3 in DNA: TGTGCCAGCAAGAGGGAGGTGGACAGAACCCTCCACTTT. Its protein is CASKREVDRTLHF.

At least ten counts were recorded for this clonotype. J is TRBJ1-5 and V is TRBV7-2; D remains ambiguous. CDR3 length equals 12 residues. Germline V gene sequence: CDR1 SGHTA, CDR2 FQGNSA. V lost 4 bases, J lost 7 bases, and 8 bases lay in between. The CDR3 sequence: CASSSLQQPQHF. The CDR3 DNA is TGTGCCAGCAGCTCGCTACAGCAGCCCCAGCATTTT.

This clonotype was seen repeatedly, ten times or more. The gene calls are TRBV12-3 or TRBV12-4 and TRBJ1-5; D remains ambiguous. CDR3 size: 13 residues. V was clipped by 3 bases and J by 0 bases, with 3 bases between them. Written as DNA, the CDR3 is TGTGCCAGCAGTTTGGGTAGCAATCAGCCCCAGCATTTT. Protein sequence: CASSLGSNQPQHF.

The sample holds many counts of this clonotype. This chain uses TRBV5-1 with TRBJ2-7; D ambiguous. V gave up 0 bases and J gave up 4 bases, with 14 bases separating them. Germline values: CDR1 SGHRS, CDR2 YFSETQ. The CDR3 has 15 residues. The CDR3 is CASSLGPGGIYEQYF. The CDR3, as DNA: TGCGCCAGCAGCTTGGGCCCGGGCGGAATTTACGAGCAGTACTTC.

The chain links TRBV5-6 to TRBJ2-3; a possible D gene is TRBD2 (5 bases). The CDR3 extends over 18 amino acids. Trimming cost V 0 bases and J 2 bases, with 19 bases left between them. The germline V gene has CDR1 SGHDT and CDR2 YYEEEE. The CDR3, as DNA: TGTGCCAGCAGCTTGGATTCGACAAGGACTCCCTTCACAGATACGCAGTATTTT. It yields the protein CASSLDSTRTPFTDTQYF.

This clonotype was seen repeatedly, ten times or more. The rearrangement uses TRBV7-9 and TRBJ1-1, with D uncertain. The CDR3 is 16 amino acids. CDR1 SEHNR and CDR2 FQNEAQ come from the germline V gene (reference sequence). V shed 1 base and J shed 0 bases, with 12 bases lying between them. CDR3 nucleotides: TGTGCCAGCAGCTTAGGTGATCCAGTTATGAACACTGAAGCTTTCTTT. This codes for CASSLGDPVMNTEAFF.

This clonotype was counted many times. The chain joins TRBV28 to TRBJ1-2, with D unclear. The CDR3 consists of 15 residues. V lost 5 bases to trimming and J lost 0 bases, with 13 bases between them. CDR1 and CDR2 from the germline V gene are MDHEN and SYDVKM. The chain's CDR3 is CASSRGGQANYGYTF. For the CDR3, the DNA is TGTGCCAGCAGTCGAGGAGGGCAAGCTAACTATGGCTACACCTTC.

The table lists this clonotype with many counts. The genes are TRBV12-3 or TRBV12-4 and TRBJ1-5, with D hard to call. V was cut by 1 base and J by 5 bases, with 12 bases left in between. This CDR3 is built from 15 residues. The CDR3 is CASSLGQSPDQPQHF. The CDR3 DNA is TGTGCCAGCAGTTTAGGGCAGTCCCCCGATCAGCCCCAGCATTTT.